This T cell receptor beta chain originates from a study of blood T cell repertoires in COVID-19. Study in general: T cells, B-cell-depleted T cells, or PBMCs provided the cDNA or gDNA that served as material.

Seattle's cohort entered during active infection and was followed longitudinally. The authors' processing: The assay estimated nucleated cells by amplifying reference gene primers. TCRdb keeps only in-frame clones here, not all; method: immunoSEQ multiplex PCR. V, J and clone size are taken as reported in that table, and D and trimming were inferred from the DNA itself. Here the sample spans about 200,000 clones, around nine tenths being singletons. The germline V gene encodes CDR1 MDHEN and CDR2 SYDVKM. V was cut by 2 bases and J by 7 bases, with 11 bases left in between. The CDR3 consists of 13 residues.

The clonotype comes from a man aged 45-60 years with COVID-19, enrolled during active disease. V usage is TRBV28 and J usage is TRBJ2-5; D perhaps matches TRBD2 (5 bases). The sequenced material came from peripheral blood. Here the CDR3 reads CASSLRELGTQYF. Written as DNA, the CDR3 is TGTGCCAGCAGTTTACGGGAATTAGGGACCCAGTACTTC.